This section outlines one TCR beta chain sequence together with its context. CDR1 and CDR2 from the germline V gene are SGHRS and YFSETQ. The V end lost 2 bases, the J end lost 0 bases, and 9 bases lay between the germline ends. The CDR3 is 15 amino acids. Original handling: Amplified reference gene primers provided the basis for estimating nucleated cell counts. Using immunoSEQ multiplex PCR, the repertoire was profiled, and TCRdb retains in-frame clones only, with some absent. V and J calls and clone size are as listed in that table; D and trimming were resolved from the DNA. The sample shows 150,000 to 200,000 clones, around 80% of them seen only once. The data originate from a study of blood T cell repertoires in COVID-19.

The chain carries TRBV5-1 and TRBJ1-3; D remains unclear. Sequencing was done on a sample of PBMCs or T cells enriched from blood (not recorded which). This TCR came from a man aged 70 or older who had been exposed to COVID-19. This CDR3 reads CASSFNQASGNTIYF. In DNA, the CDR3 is TGCGCCAGCAGCTTCAACCAGGCCTCTGGAAACACCATATATTTT.